Following are 12 T cell receptor beta chains from one sample sequenced in a study of siplizumab effects on memory and regulatory T cells. TCRdb keeps only in-frame clones here, not all; method: immunoSEQ multiplex PCR. Found here are roughly 50,000 clones, about 90% of them singletons; the top ten hold approximately 0.3%. Material: naive CD8+ T cells sorted from blood. The receptors were sampled from a human donor in good health.

The gene calls are TRBV7-9 and TRBJ2-7; D not certain. The germline CDR1 and CDR2 sequences are SEHNR and FQNEAQ (reference sequence). CDR3 length equals 12 residues. Trimming shortened V by 5 bases and J by 0 bases, and 5 bases separated the two germline ends. The CDR3 DNA follows: TGTGCCAGCAGCCCGATCTCCTACGAGCAGTACTTC. This encodes CASSPISYEQYF.

V gene TRBV7-2 combines with J gene TRBJ2-1; D is possibly TRBD1 (6 bases). Germline CDR1 SGHTA, CDR2 FQGNSA. The CDR3 loop spans 16 amino acids. Trimming cost V 0 bases and J 6 bases, with 15 bases left between them. The CDR3 sequence is CASSLAGAPAGNEQFF. The CDR3 DNA is TGTGCCAGCAGCTTAGCGGGGGCCCCGGCTGGCAATGAGCAGTTCTTC.

The chain uses TRBV5-4 and TRBJ2-7; no reliable D call. The V and J ends lost 0 bases and 7 bases respectively, with 8 bases between them. CDR1 is SGHNT and CDR2 is YYREEE in the germline V gene (reference sequence). The CDR3 length is 12 residues. The CDR3 reads CASSLGLVEQYF. CDR3 coding DNA: TGTGCCAGCAGCTTGGGTCTAGTAGAGCAGTACTTC. The entire variable domain, with the rest obtained from reference TRBV5-4 and TRBJ2-7, is as follows: ETGVTQSPTHLIKTRGQQVTLRCSSQSGHNTVSWYQQALGQGPQFIFQYYREEENGRGNFPPRFSGLQFPNYSSELNVNALELDDSALYLCASSLGLVEQYFGPGTRLTVT.

This chain links TRBV18 with TRBJ1-1, with D possibly matching TRBD1 (5 bases). Trimming removed 2 bases from V and 6 bases from J, with 10 bases in between. Per the germline V gene, CDR1 is KGHSH and CDR2 is LQKENI. The CDR3 totals 13 residues. DNA of the CDR3: TGTGCCAGCTCACCAGACGACAGCTCTGAAGCTTTCTTT. This gives the protein CASSPDDSSEAFF.

The rearrangement uses TRBV6-1 and TRBJ2-3; D is perhaps TRBD2 (5 bases). Trimming took off 6 bases at V and 2 bases at J, with 15 bases between the two ends. The CDR3 covers 15 residues. The germline gives CDR1 MNHNS, CDR2 SASEGT. The CDR3 sequence is CASRGTRTYTDTQYF. Written as DNA, the CDR3 is TGTGCCAGCAGGGGCACTAGGACCTACACAGATACGCAGTATTTT.

This chain connects TRBV30 to TRBJ2-5; 7 bases map to TRBD2. The V gene end was trimmed by 1 base and the J gene end by 4 bases; junction bases not matched to a gene: 3. This CDR3 is 13 amino acids long. Germline V CDR1 and CDR2: GTSNPN, SVGIG (reference sequence). The CDR3 bases are TGTGCCTGGAGTGGGGACTACCGAGAGACCCAGTACTTC. It codes for CAWSGDYRETQYF.

The chain combines TRBV14 with TRBJ2-7; a weak D match, TRBD2 (6 bases). Germline CDR1 reads SGHDN; CDR2 reads FVKESK. Trimming removed 6 bases from V and 3 bases from J, with 15 bases in between. The length of the CDR3 is 14 residues. The CDR3 spells CASSPGVFDYEQYF. CDR3 nucleotide sequence: TGTGCCAGCAGTCCGGGGGTTTTCGACTACGAGCAGTACTTC.

The V call is TRBV6-5, the J call TRBJ2-7, with D maybe TRBD2 (5 bases). V dropped 3 bases and J dropped 5 bases, with 11 bases sitting between them. This CDR3 comprises 13 residues. Germline CDR1 MNHEY, CDR2 SVGAGI. For the CDR3, the DNA is TGTGCCAGCAGTTATTCGGGGTCCGACGAGCAGTACTTC. It codes for CASSYSGSDEQYF.

This clone was picked up one time. CDR3 region: CASSFGASRQETQYF. DNA for the CDR3: TGTGCCAGCAGCTTCGGAGCCTCACGTCAAGAGACCCAGTACTTC. The genes are TRBV7-3 and TRBJ2-5; D unresolved. The CDR3 extends over 15 amino acids. Germline V gene sequence: CDR1 SGHTA, CDR2 FQGTGA. Trimming took off 3 bases at V and 2 bases at J, with 13 bases between the two ends. Based on the CDR3 plus reference TRBV7-3 and TRBJ2-5, the full variable domain is GAGVSQTPSNKVTEKGKYVELRCDPISGHTALYWYRQSLGQGPEFLIYFQGTGAADDSGLPNDRFFAVRPEGSVSTLKIQRTERGDSAVYLCASSFGASRQETQYFGPGTRLLVL.

DNA for the CDR3: TGTGCCAGCAGTGAAGGGATGGTCTACGAGCAGTACTTC. Translation: CASSEGMVYEQYF. This sequence joins TRBV6-1 and TRBJ2-5; D is uncertain. Judging by the DNA end, TRBJ2-7 fits better; the J call may be wrong. The CDR3 totals 13 residues. Germline CDR1 reads MNHNS; CDR2 reads SASEGT.

The chain is built from TRBV4-2 and TRBJ1-1, with TRBD1 as a possible D gene (5 bases). Germline assignment: CDR1 LGHNA and CDR2 YNFKEQ. The length of the CDR3 is 15 residues. Between the trimmed V and J ends, which lost 1 base and 3 bases, there was a span of 12 bases. CDR3 loop: CASSQALGGDTEAFF. The CDR3 region has the DNA TGTGCCAGCAGCCAAGCGTTGGGAGGGGACACTGAAGCTTTCTTT.

V gene TRBV19 combines with J gene TRBJ1-1, with a possible D match to TRBD1 (6 bases). Germline V gene sequence: CDR1 LNHDA, CDR2 SQIVND (reference sequence). This CDR3 is built from 14 residues. The germline V and J ends were trimmed by 6 bases and 0 bases, with 11 bases remaining between them. CDR3 coding DNA: TGTGCCAGTAGATGGGACACCATGAACACTGAAGCTTTCTTT. This translates into CASRWDTMNTEAFF. Supplemented by reference TRBV19 and TRBJ1-1, the full variable domain reads DGGITQSPKYLFRKEGQNVTLSCEQNLNHDAMYWYRQDPGQGLRLIYYSQIVNDFQKGDIAEGYSVSREKKESFPLTVTSAQKNPTAFYLCASRWDTMNTEAFFGQGTRLTVV.